This T cell receptor (beta chain) was captured by sequencing in a study of vaccination effects on CD4 cells after COVID-19. The overall study: Sampling occurred a median 72 days post second dose, range 14 to 241.

A note on this clone: What it binds is unknown.

Germline V gene data show CDR1 as SGHNT and CDR2 as YYREEE (reference sequence). This CDR3 is 18 amino acids long. V was clipped by 4 bases and J by 0 bases, with 17 bases between them. Sequencing was performed with immunoSEQ multiplex PCR; in TCRdb, only in-frame clones are kept and a portion is missing. The data contain 40,000 to 55,000 clones, 76% of them singletons. CD4+ T cell isolation took place after approximately 11 days of culture. Confirmation by PCR established that the person had SARS-CoV-2 infection between March and December 2020. Each participant received a vaccine that was either BNT162b2 or mRNA-1273, given as two doses.

This receptor was obtained from a human donor who had a prior SARS-CoV-2 infection. Sequenced here: CD4+ T cells from PBMCs cultured without peptide, sampled after COVID-19 vaccination. The V and J genes are TRBV5-4 and TRBJ2-6; D possibly corresponds to TRBD1 (7 bases). The CDR3 reads CASSRGGTASSGANVLTF. DNA for the CDR3: TGTGCCAGCAGCCGCGGAGGGACAGCGTCCTCTGGGGCCAACGTCCTGACTTTC.